This T cell receptor beta chain was retrieved from a study of shared clonotypes between healthy human individuals. Using immunoSEQ multiplex PCR, the repertoire was profiled, and TCRdb retains in-frame clones only, with some absent. The profile shows fewer than 600,000 clones, approximately 77% of them singletons. Sequences were obtained from PBMCs. The TCR comes from a woman aged 40-49 years in good health. Some clones in this sample may be carry-over from other donors' samples.

The CDR3 loop is CSSRSSSTDTQYF. CDR3 DNA: TGCAGCTCACGCTCTAGTAGCACAGATACGCAGTATTTT. This rearrangement joins TRBV29-1 to TRBJ2-3; D is ambiguous. CDR3 length: 13 amino acids. From germline, CDR1 is SQVTM and CDR2 ANQGSEA. V gave up 8 bases and J gave up 0 bases, with 12 bases separating them.